This section outlines one TCR beta chain sequence together with its context. Germline V gives CDR1 SEHNR, CDR2 FQNEAQ (reference sequence). The CDR3 length is 16 residues. The V segment lost 2 bases and the J segment 5 bases; nucleotides outside the gene matches: 5. This sample is part of a study of blood T cell repertoires in COVID-19. This table comes from immunoSEQ multiplex PCR, and its TCRdb copy is limited to in-frame clones, with some not included. The sample has under 300,000 clones, about 89% seen once. The J gene is TRBJ2-1, the V gene TRBV7-9; TRBD2 matches 11 bases. The source of this sequence is a woman in her thirties or forties who had recovered from COVID-19. Sequenced: peripheral blood. The CDR3 loop is CASSLKPTSGNNEQFF. The CDR3 coding sequence is TGTGCCAGCAGCTTAAAGCCGACTAGCGGGAACAATGAGCAGTTCTTC. The complete variable domain, with remaining parts taken from reference TRBV7-9 and TRBJ2-1, reads DTGVSQNPRHKITKRGQNVTFRCDPISEHNRLYWYRQTLGQGPEFLTYFQNEAQLEKSRLLSDRFSAERPKGSFSTLEIQRTEQGDSAMYLCASSLKPTSGNNEQFFGPGTRLTVL.